A single sample gave rise to the 9 T cell receptor beta chains below, sequenced in a study of cytotoxic CD8 clonotypes in ibrutinib-treated CLL. The data were produced by immunoSEQ multiplex PCR, yet TCRdb's version contains in-frame clones alone and is incomplete. The table records roughly 100,000 clones, approximately 82% of them present only once. The sequenced sample was PBMCs, obtained after 12 months of ibrutinib treatment. The source of these receptors is a human donor with chronic lymphocytic leukemia.

The genes are TRBV18 and TRBJ2-1; possible D gene TRBD2, 5 bases. CDR1 is KGHSH, CDR2 LQKENI, per germline. The CDR3 extends over 17 amino acids. Trimming left V 0 bases short and J 0 bases short, with 12 bases between. CDR3 residues: CASSPPERGGSYNEQFF. The CDR3 DNA is TGTGCCAGCTCACCACCGGAACGGGGTGGCTCCTACAATGAGCAGTTCTTC.

The chain carries TRBV6-1 and TRBJ2-4; D is ambiguous. The CDR3 is 13 residues long. The V and J ends lost 1 base and 0 bases respectively, with 1 base between them. Germline V lookup: CDR1 MNHNS, CDR2 SASEGT. The CDR3 DNA sequence: TGTGCCAGCAGTGAAGTAGCCAAAAACATTCAGTACTTC. Its translation is CASSEVAKNIQYF.

This clone appeared once. The V gene is TRBV5-1, the J gene TRBJ2-1; D unclear. This CDR3 region has 14 residues. Trimming shortened V by 2 bases and J by 8 bases, and 14 bases separated the two germline ends. Germline CDR1 reads SGHRS; CDR2 reads YFSETQ. The CDR3, as DNA: TGCGCCAGCAGCTTATCCTCAGTGGTGGATGAGCAGTTCTTC. It is translated as CASSLSSVVDEQFF.

This clone was found once. The chain recombines TRBV28 with TRBJ1-1; no clear D. The CDR3 consists of 14 residues. The V and J ends lost 3 bases and 0 bases respectively, with 8 bases between them. From germline, CDR1 is MDHEN and CDR2 SYDVKM. The CDR3 coding sequence is TGTGCCAGCAGTTTTTCGAACATGAACACTGAAGCTTTCTTT. Translating it yields CASSFSNMNTEAFF.

This clone appeared a single time. This chain uses TRBV6-6 with TRBJ2-7, with TRBD2 matching over 10 bases. The CDR3 covers 14 residues. CDR1 MNHNY and CDR2 SVGAGI come from the germline V gene (reference sequence). Trimming at V came to 7 bases and at J to 2 bases, leaving 5 bases not matched to a gene. The CDR3, as DNA: TGTGCCAGCACCCCCAGCGGGGGGGCCTACGAGCAGTACTTC. Residues: CASTPSGGAYEQYF.

V usage is TRBV5-8 and J usage is TRBJ1-1; D unclear. From germline, CDR1 is SGHTS and CDR2 YDEGEE. V was cut by 4 bases and J by 5 bases, with 9 bases left in between. There are 12 residues in the CDR3. In DNA form, the CDR3 reads TGTGCCAGCAGCCAAACTCCGACTGAAGCTTTCTTT. Protein: CASSQTPTEAFF.

This chain uses TRBV30 with TRBJ2-2; 10 nucleotides match TRBD2. With V trimmed by 2 bases and J by 6 bases, 3 bases remained unmatched. The CDR3 length is 14 residues. Germline V gene sequence: CDR1 GTSNPN, CDR2 SVGIG (reference sequence). This chain's CDR3 is CAWSSGGVPGELFF. The CDR3 DNA reads as TGTGCCTGGAGTAGCGGGGGGGTCCCCGGGGAGCTGTTTTTT.

The chain recombines TRBV5-1 with TRBJ1-1; the match to TRBD1 covers 10 bases. The V gene's germline CDR1 is SGHRS and CDR2 YFSETQ. Trimming cost V 6 bases and J 7 bases; bases outside gene matches: 9. The CDR3 spans 14 residues. CDR3 bases: TGCGCCAGCACCCCCCGGGGACAGGGGAGTGAAGCTTTCTTT. Translated: CASTPRGQGSEAFF.

The V and J genes are TRBV5-1 and TRBJ2-7, with D possibly being TRBD1 or TRBD2 (7 bases each). This CDR3 is 15 amino acids long. Trimming stripped 3 bases from V and 5 bases from J, with 18 bases between. The V gene's germline CDR1 is SGHRS and CDR2 YFSETQ. The CDR3 region is CASSSQGGLSHEQYF. The CDR3 nucleotides are TGCGCCAGCAGCTCGCAGGGGGGGCTTTCCCACGAGCAGTACTTC.